The entry below describes one T cell receptor beta chain. This clonotype was recorded a few times. Its recognized antigen is unknown. The sample holds no much larger clone one base away, and base qualities are not on file. Amplification of TCR beta CDR3 regions was carried out from RNA transcripts. For the first round of RT-PCR on the TCR CDR3, the HTBI primer set was used together with the Qiagen OneStep RT-PCR kit. Libraries were constructed in a second round of multiplex PCR, after which size selection and purification were performed. Paired-end sequencing of the libraries was performed with 100 bp reads on an Illumina HiSeq2000. As for the authors' bioinformatics: SOAPnuke was used to process the raw data, removing reads that contained adapters or uncalled bases, had a mean Phred below 15, or lacked an exact match to the constant primer or identifier. COPE v1.2.5 was used to merge high-quality paired reads, and clonotypes were defined as unique nucleotide sequences. MiTCR v1.1 was used to align the clonotypes against IMGT TRBV, TRBD and TRBJ reference segments. Analysis was restricted to V-J combinations with a frequency above 0.0001, which covered 99.2% of repertoires. The TCS score was defined as the ratio of F50 (clonal expansion) to E x V (chaos), calculated using BLOSUM62-based TCRdist between CDR3 peptides within each V-J. Welch's t-statistics and random forest reduced 450 to 600 V-J features to about 13, which were used in a naive Bayes classifier (R e1071). Through fastp at Q25 and MiXCR, TCRdb rebuilt clones from the public reads, retaining in-frame beta chains. Records with the same CDR3 protein are collapsed into one entry carrying the most frequent genes and DNA. These V and J calls are TCRdb output, not the study's own analysis. Here the sample has 600,000 or so distinct CDR3 sequences; 16% occur a single time. The ten largest make up 3.5% to 4% of the sample.

These data come from a study of T cells in Graves' hyperthyroidism and ophthalmopathy (dated by TCRdb to about 2019). In terms of the full investigation: Peripheral blood was collected at initial diagnosis, before any treatment. The paper reports TCR Vbeta CDR3 sequencing of approximately 140 peripheral blood samples: approximately 43 ophthalmopathy, fewer than 80 hyperthyroidism and around 17 progressor patients. Prospective prediction of ophthalmopathy was tested in an independent validation cohort consisting of under 20 hyperthyroidism patients and approximately 16 patients who later progressed to ophthalmopathy. TCR V-J signatures able to tell the groups apart were searched for in a discovery cohort of 100 or so patients, of whom roughly 42 had Graves' ophthalmopathy and under 65 had stable Graves' hyperthyroidism. The 75 to 100 discovery patients were randomly split 7:3 into training and test sets. In more than 5 Graves' hyperthyroidism patients, the study also compared T-cell repertoires from thyroid tissue with T-cell repertoires from blood. Following sampling, methimazole starting at 30 mg daily was given to hyperthyroidism patients, and high-dose intravenous methylprednisolone was given to ophthalmopathy patients.

Here is what the overall study found, with its caveats: Most expanded thyroid clonotypes (frequency above 0.001) were also found in blood, which suggests that blood repertoires may mirror thyroid immune responses. No statistical method was used to set the sample size in advance, and investigators knew the group allocation. A model built on a 13 V-J signature distinguished ophthalmopathy from stable hyperthyroidism, reaching 85% to 90% sensitivity and about 81% specificity in cross-validation and 80%/75% in testing. In validation, the model predicted progression to ophthalmopathy a median of around six months before onset, with approximately 70% sensitivity and around 76% specificity.

The germline V gene provides CDR1 SGHRS and CDR2 YFSETQ. Reading from cysteine to phenylalanine, the CDR3 counts 13 amino acids. Here the CDR3 DNA is all that survives: 39 bases in frame from base 1. Relative to germline, V is 5 bases shorter and J is 2 bases shorter, with 11 bases between their ends. A patient counted as having stable Graves' hyperthyroidism if no progression to ophthalmopathy occurred over 18 months of follow-up. Hyperthyroidism patients were aged 18 to 65 years and newly diagnosed, with disease duration of less than 2 months. Exclusion was applied to patients with uncontrolled infections, other autoimmune diseases, pregnancy or lactation. Diagnoses were based on clinical symptoms, serum thyroxine and TRAb, thyroid ultrasound and orbital computed tomography. PBMCs were isolated from about 10 ml of fresh peripheral blood by Ficoll-Paque density gradient centrifugation. Total RNA was extracted with Trizol reagent, and quality was checked on an Agilent 2100 Bioanalyzer.

Sequencing was performed on blood. The TCR originated in a woman in her twenties or thirties with Graves' hyperthyroidism. The chain was built from TRBV5-1 and TRBJ2-7; a weak D assignment points to TRBD2 (5 bases agree). At the DNA level, the sequence is TGCGCCAGCAGATACCCGGGGACCTACGAGCAGTACTTC. This gives the protein CASRYPGTYEQYF.